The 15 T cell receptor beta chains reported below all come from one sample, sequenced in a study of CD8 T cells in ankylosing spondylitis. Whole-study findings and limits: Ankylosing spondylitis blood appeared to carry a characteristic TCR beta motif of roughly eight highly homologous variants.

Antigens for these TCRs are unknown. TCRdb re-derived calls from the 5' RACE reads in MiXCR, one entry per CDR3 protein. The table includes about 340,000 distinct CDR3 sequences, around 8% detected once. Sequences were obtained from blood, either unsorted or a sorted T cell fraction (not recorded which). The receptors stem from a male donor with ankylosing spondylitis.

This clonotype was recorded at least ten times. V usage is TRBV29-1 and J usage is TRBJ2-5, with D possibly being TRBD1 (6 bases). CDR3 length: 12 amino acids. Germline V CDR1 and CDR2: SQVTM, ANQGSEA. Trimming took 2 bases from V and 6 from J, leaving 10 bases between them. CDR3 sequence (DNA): TGCAGCGTTGAAAGGGGGAGACAGACCCAGTACTTC. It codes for CSVERGRQTQYF.

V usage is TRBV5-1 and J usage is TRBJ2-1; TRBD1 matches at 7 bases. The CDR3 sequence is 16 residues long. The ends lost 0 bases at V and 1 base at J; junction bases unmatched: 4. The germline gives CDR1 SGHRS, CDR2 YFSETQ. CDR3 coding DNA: TGCGCCAGCAGCTTGGGGGGACAGATGTCCTACAATGAGCAGTTCTTC. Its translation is CASSLGGQMSYNEQFF.

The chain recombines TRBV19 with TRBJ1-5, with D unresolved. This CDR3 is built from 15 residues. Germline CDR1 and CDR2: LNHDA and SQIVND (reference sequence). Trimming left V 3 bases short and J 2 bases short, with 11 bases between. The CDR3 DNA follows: TGTGCCAGTAGTATCTGGGTTACCGGCAATCAGCCCCAGCATTTT. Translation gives CASSIWVTGNQPQHF.

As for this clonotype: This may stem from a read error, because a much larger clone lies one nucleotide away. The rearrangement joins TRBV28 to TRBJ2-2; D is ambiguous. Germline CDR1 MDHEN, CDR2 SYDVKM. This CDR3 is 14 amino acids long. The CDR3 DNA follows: TGTTCCAGCAGCACTCCATCGGATAACGGGGAGCTGTTTTTT. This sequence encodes CSSSTPSDNGELFF.

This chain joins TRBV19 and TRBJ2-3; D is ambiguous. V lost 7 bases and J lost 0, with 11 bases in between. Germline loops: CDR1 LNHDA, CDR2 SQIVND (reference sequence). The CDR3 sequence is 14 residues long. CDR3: CASKVGPSTDTQYF. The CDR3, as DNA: TGTGCCAGTAAGGTCGGCCCCAGCACAGATACGCAGTATTTT.

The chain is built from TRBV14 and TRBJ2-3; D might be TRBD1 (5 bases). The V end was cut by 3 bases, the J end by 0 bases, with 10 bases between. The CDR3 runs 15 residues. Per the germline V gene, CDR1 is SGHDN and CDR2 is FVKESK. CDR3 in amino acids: CASSQQAGSTDTQYF. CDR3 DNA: TGTGCCAGCAGCCAGCAGGCAGGGAGCACAGATACGCAGTATTTT.

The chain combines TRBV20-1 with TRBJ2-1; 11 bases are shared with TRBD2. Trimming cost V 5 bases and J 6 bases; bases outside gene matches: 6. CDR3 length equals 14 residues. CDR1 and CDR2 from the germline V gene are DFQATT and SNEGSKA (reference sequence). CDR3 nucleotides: TGCAGTGCTCTCTTTAGCGGGAGGGCCAATGAGCAGTTCTTC. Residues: CSALFSGRANEQFF.

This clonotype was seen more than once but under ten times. CDR3 in DNA: TGTGCCAGCATTCCGGGAGGGGGTAGCAATCAGCCCCAGCATTTT. Translated, it gives CASIPGGGSNQPQHF. The V and J genes are TRBV6-1 and TRBJ1-5, with D tentatively TRBD1 (6 bases). V lost 7 bases, J lost 0 bases, and 13 bases lay in between. CDR1 and CDR2 (germline): MNHNS, SASEGT. This CDR3 spans 15 amino acids.

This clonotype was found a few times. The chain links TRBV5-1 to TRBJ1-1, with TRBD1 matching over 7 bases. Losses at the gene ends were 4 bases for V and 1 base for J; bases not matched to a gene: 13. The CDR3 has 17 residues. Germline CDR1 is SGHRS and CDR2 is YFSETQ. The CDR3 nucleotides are TGCGCCAGCAGCCCCCGAGGGGGGGGACAGCCGAACACTGAAGCTTTCTTT. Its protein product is CASSPRGGGQPNTEAFF.

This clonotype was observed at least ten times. The CDR3 sequence is CASSANRASYEQYF. CDR3 in DNA: TGTGCCAGCAGCGCTAACAGGGCGAGCTACGAGCAGTACTTC. This rearrangement joins TRBV3-1 to TRBJ2-7; weak D call: TRBD1 (6 bases). This CDR3 is 14 amino acids long. V lost 5 bases and J lost 3, with 14 bases in between. Germline V CDR1 and CDR2: LGHDT, YNNKEL (reference sequence).

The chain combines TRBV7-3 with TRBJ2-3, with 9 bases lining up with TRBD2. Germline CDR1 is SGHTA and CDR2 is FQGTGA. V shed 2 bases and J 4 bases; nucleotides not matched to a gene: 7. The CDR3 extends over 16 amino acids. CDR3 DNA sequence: TGTGCCAGCAGCTTAGTGGCTAGCGGGGCGGCAGATACGCAGTATTTT. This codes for CASSLVASGAADTQYF.

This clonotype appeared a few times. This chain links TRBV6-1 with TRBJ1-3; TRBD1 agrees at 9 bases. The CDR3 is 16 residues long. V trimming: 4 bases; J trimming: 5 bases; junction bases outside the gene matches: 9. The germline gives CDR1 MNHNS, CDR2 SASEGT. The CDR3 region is CASSVPGTGSRNTIYF. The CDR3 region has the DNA TGTGCCAGCAGTGTCCCCGGGACAGGGTCAAGAAACACCATATATTTT.

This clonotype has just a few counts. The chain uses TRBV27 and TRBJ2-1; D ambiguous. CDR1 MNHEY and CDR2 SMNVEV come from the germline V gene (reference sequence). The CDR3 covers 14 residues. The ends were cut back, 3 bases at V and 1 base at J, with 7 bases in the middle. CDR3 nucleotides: TGTGCCAGCAGTTTGGGCCATTCCTACAATGAGCAGTTCTTC. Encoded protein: CASSLGHSYNEQFF.

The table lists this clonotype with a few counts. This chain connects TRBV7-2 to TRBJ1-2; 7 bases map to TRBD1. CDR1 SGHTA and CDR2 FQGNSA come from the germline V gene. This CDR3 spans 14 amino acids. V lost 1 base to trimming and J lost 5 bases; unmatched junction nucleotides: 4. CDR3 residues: CASSLGGRGYGYTF. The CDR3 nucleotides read TGTGCCAGCAGCTTAGGCGGCAGGGGGTATGGCTACACCTTC.

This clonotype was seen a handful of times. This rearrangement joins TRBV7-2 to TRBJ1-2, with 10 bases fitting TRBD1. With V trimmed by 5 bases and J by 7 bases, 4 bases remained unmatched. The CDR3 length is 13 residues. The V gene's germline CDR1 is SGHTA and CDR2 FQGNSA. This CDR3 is CASSPTGGFGYTF. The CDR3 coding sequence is TGTGCCAGCAGCCCGACAGGGGGCTTTGGCTACACCTTC.